The entry below describes one T cell receptor (beta chain). These data originate in a study of blood T cell repertoires in COVID-19. Trimming removed 1 base at V and 5 bases at J, with 5 bases between. The CDR3 is 12 residues long. The V gene's germline CDR1 is SNHLY and CDR2 FYNNEI. Under the authors' procedure: Amplifying reference gene primers gave estimates of nucleated cell counts. The repertoire was sequenced with immunoSEQ multiplex PCR; TCRdb's copy has only in-frame clones and lacks some. V, J and clone size derive from that table, while D and trimming were established from the DNA sequence. The data show over 200,000 clones, 80% seen once.

The sample was peripheral blood. The sequence came from a human donor in a cohort sampled during active COVID-19. The rearrangement joins TRBV2 to TRBJ1-1; unclear D gene. The CDR3 loop reads CASSEERTEAFF. DNA of the CDR3: TGTGCCAGCAGTGAAGAGCGGACTGAAGCTTTCTTT. The full variable domain, rest sourced from reference TRBV2 and TRBJ1-1, is EPEVTQTPSHQVTQMGQEVILRCVPISNHLYFYWYRQILGQKVEFLVSFYNNEISEKSEIFDDQFSVERPDGSNFTLKIRSTKLEDSAMYFCASSEERTEAFFGQGTRLTVV.